Each of the 15 T cell receptor beta chains below was sequenced from the same sample in a study of blood T cells in healthy people across ages. With a J-beta primer mix and a sample-barcoded 5' primer, a second PCR ran about 7 to 11 cycles. From the 5' RACE reads, TCRdb called clonotypes with MiXCR, one entry per CDR3 protein. Counted here are over 1.5 million distinct CDR3 sequences, less than 50% occurring once; the ten biggest clones make up less than 2.5%. Sequencing was done on a sample of blood. These receptors all stem from a middle-aged woman in good health.

This CDR3 reads CATSDFVRTGSSYNEQFF. The CDR3 DNA reads TGTGCCACCAGTGATTTCGTAAGGACAGGGTCCTCCTACAATGAGCAGTTCTTC. V gene TRBV24-1 combines with J gene TRBJ2-1; TRBD1 agrees at 8 bases. The V gene end was trimmed by 1 base and the J gene end by 0 bases; junction bases not matched to a gene: 7. The germline V gene has CDR1 KGHDR and CDR2 SFDVKD. The CDR3 has 18 amino acids.

The rearrangement uses TRBV29-1 and TRBJ2-5; the D gene is possibly TRBD1 (6 bases). Germline-derived CDR1 and CDR2 are SQVTM and ANQGSEA. V lost 6 bases to trimming and J lost 5 bases, with 16 bases between them. This CDR3 has 13 amino acids. The CDR3 here is CSVATTGLETQYF. The CDR3 DNA reads as TGCAGCGTGGCCACGACAGGATTGGAGACCCAGTACTTC. Based on the CDR3 plus reference TRBV29-1 and TRBJ2-5, the full variable domain is SAVISQKPSRDICQRGTSLTIQCQVDSQVTMMFWYRQQPGQSLTLIATANQGSEATYESGFVIDKFPISRPNLTFSTLTVSNMSPEDSSIYLCSVATTGLETQYFGPGTRLLVL.

A few counts support this clonotype. The chain couples TRBV7-2 to TRBJ2-3; D call uncertain. In germline, CDR1 is SGHTA, CDR2 FQGNSA. V shed 3 bases and J shed 0 bases, with 7 bases lying between them. This CDR3 is built from 14 residues. The CDR3: CASSFYYSTDTQYF. CDR3 in DNA: TGTGCCAGCAGCTTTTACTATAGCACAGATACGCAGTATTTT. The whole variable domain, remainder taken from reference TRBV7-2 and TRBJ2-3, is GAGVSQSPSNKVTEKGKDVELRCDPISGHTALYWYRQSLGQGLEFLIYFQGNSAPDKSGLPSDRFSAERTGGSVSTLTIQRTQQEDSAVYLCASSFYYSTDTQYFGPGTRLTVL.

V and J are TRBV20-1 and TRBJ2-7, with 9 positions matching TRBD1. Germline-derived CDR1 and CDR2 are DFQATT and SNEGSKA (reference sequence). This CDR3 has 12 amino acids. V was pared by 6 bases and J by 6 bases, with 6 bases of the junction left unmatched. The CDR3 nucleotides read TGCAGTGCAGGGACAGGGAGCGGCGAGCAGTACTTC. Its translation is CSAGTGSGEQYF.

This sequence joins TRBV2 and TRBJ1-2, with TRBD1 matching over 12 bases. The J segment lost 6 bases and the V segment lost 3 bases, leaving 5 bases of the junction unmatched. The CDR3 is 15 residues long. Germline loops: CDR1 SNHLY, CDR2 FYNNEI. The CDR3 DNA follows: TGTGCCAGCAGTGAGAGGGGGACAGGGGGCAATGGCTACACCTTC. It translates to CASSERGTGGNGYTF.

The chain has TRBV4-1 and TRBJ1-1; 8 positions match TRBD1. The CDR3 is 15 amino acids. Trimming took 5 bases from V and 3 from J; bases not matched to a gene: 8. In germline, CDR1 is MGHRA, CDR2 YSYEKL. In DNA, the CDR3 is TGCGCCAGCAGCACCTCGGACAGGGTCTACACTGAAGCTTTCTTT. This encodes CASSTSDRVYTEAFF.

The rearrangement links TRBV15 to TRBJ1-2; TRBD1 might be the D (6 bases). This CDR3 has 14 amino acids. CDR1 LNHNV and CDR2 YYDKDF come from the germline V gene (reference sequence). Between the trimmed V and J ends, which lost 1 base and 4 bases, there was a span of 10 bases. CDR3 DNA sequence: TGTGCCACCAGCAGAGGGACAGCCTCCTATGGCTACACCTTC. Its protein is CATSRGTASYGYTF.

The chain combines TRBV27 with TRBJ1-5, with no clear D. Germline loops: CDR1 MNHEY, CDR2 SMNVEV (reference sequence). Trimming removed 8 bases at V and 6 bases at J, with 11 bases between. The CDR3 loop spans 12 amino acids. The CDR3 region has the DNA TGTGCCAGCGGAGGGTCCGGTCAGCCCCAGCATTTT. Residues: CASGGSGQPQHF.

V and J are TRBV18 and TRBJ2-4, with TRBD1 matching over 9 bases. TRBJ2-7 matches the DNA end more closely, so the J call is doubtful. The germline CDR1 and CDR2 sequences are KGHSH and LQKENI. The CDR3 sequence is 14 residues long. For the CDR3, the DNA is TGTGCCAGCTCGAAGACAGGGGGTATGTACGAGCAGTACTTC. It yields the protein CASSKTGGMYEQYF.

Of note for this clonotype: An end of the junction does not agree with germline; a read error may underlie this. V gene TRBV9 combines with J gene TRBJ2-2, with 8 bases aligning to TRBD2. The CDR3 totals 18 residues. The germline V gene has CDR1 SGDLS and CDR2 YYNGEE. The CDR3 spells CAGSASRQGTRFGGELFF. In DNA, the CDR3 is TGTGCCGGCAGCGCCTCCCGGCAGGGGACTAGGTTCGGCGGGGAGCTGTTTTTT.

This clonotype was seen more than once but under ten times. The genes are TRBV12-3 or TRBV12-4 and TRBJ2-1, with 7 bases aligning to TRBD1. This CDR3 is 13 amino acids long. V dropped 6 bases and J dropped 7; count of bases not matched to a gene: 6. CDR3 in DNA: TGTGCCAGCAGAGGACAGGTTAAAAATGAGCAGTTCTTC. This translates into CASRGQVKNEQFF.

This sequence joins TRBV5-1 and TRBJ2-7; possibly TRBD2 for D (6 bases). The CDR3 consists of 15 residues. Germline CDR1 SGHRS, CDR2 YFSETQ. V was pared by 3 bases and J by 5 bases, with 18 bases between. The CDR3 DNA follows: TGCGCCAGCAGCTCCCCCCCGGCGGGGACCCACGAGCAGTACTTC. Translating it yields CASSSPPAGTHEQYF.

The CDR3 spells CASSHPDRVQETQYF. The CDR3 DNA follows: TGCGCCAGCAGTCACCCGGACAGGGTTCAAGAGACCCAGTACTTC. This chain joins TRBV10-1 and TRBJ2-5; 8 nucleotides line up with TRBD1. Germline V gene lookup returns CDR1 WNHNN and CDR2 SYGVQD (reference sequence). This CDR3 is built from 15 residues. The junction had 7 bases not matched to a gene; V was cut back by 5 bases and J by 2 bases.

The chain links TRBV5-4 to TRBJ1-1; D gene unclear. CDR3 size: 16 residues. V lost 0 bases and J lost 0, with 12 bases in between. CDR1 is SGHNT, CDR2 YYREEE, per germline (reference sequence). The CDR3 loop reads CASSLGGLSLNTEAFF. CDR3 bases: TGTGCCAGCAGCTTGGGTGGCCTCTCACTGAACACTGAAGCTTTCTTT.

This chain uses TRBV6-2 or TRBV6-3 with TRBJ1-1; D is uncertain. The CDR3 is 11 amino acids. Germline lookup yields CDR1 MNHEY and CDR2 SVGEGT. V lost 4 bases, J lost 6 bases, and 6 bases lay in between. CDR3 sequence: CASSFTAEAFF. The DNA for the CDR3 is TGTGCCAGCAGTTTCACAGCTGAAGCTTTCTTT.